Shown below are 16 T cell receptor beta chains from a single sample sequenced in a study of early T cells in non-severe SARS-CoV-2 infection. TCRdb independently ran MiXCR on the 5' RACE reads; one entry per CDR3 protein. The sample shows about 80,000 distinct CDR3 sequences, 9.5% to 13% of them seen only once. Sequencing was performed on whole blood. The receptors derive from an adult who was a healthcare worker with PCR-confirmed SARS-CoV-2 infection or an uninfected control (not recorded which).

In its sample, this clonotype was seen many times. The chain joins TRBV11-3 to TRBJ2-1; D call uncertain. CDR1 and CDR2 from the germline V gene are SGHNT and YENEEA. V shed 5 bases and J shed 4 bases, with 18 bases lying between them. This CDR3 is built from 16 residues. The CDR3 region has the DNA TGTGCCAGCAGCCCTTTCGGACCGACGGAATACAATGAGCAGTTCTTC. Its translation is CASSPFGPTEYNEQFF.

V gene TRBV7-6 combines with J gene TRBJ2-2, with 12 bases identical to TRBD2. The junction had 5 bases not matched to a gene; V was cut back by 1 base and J by 5 bases. Germline V gives CDR1 SGHVS, CDR2 FNYEAQ. This CDR3 spans 17 amino acids. DNA of the CDR3: TGTGCCAGCAGCTTAGTGCCTAGCGGGAGGGGGACCGGGGAGCTGTTTTTT. Protein sequence: CASSLVPSGRGTGELFF.

This clonotype has a handful of counts. The V and J genes are TRBV11-2 and TRBJ2-3; D remains ambiguous. The V end lost 5 bases, the J end lost 7 bases, and 10 bases lay between the germline ends. This CDR3 is 12 amino acids long. Per the germline V gene, CDR1 is SGHAT and CDR2 is FQNNGV. The CDR3 here is CASSPGSHTQYF. CDR3 bases: TGTGCCAGCAGCCCAGGATCGCATACGCAGTATTTT.

This clonotype was recorded at least ten times. V is TRBV30 and J is TRBJ1-6, with D tentatively TRBD1 (6 bases). The V gene lost 6 bases and the J gene lost 14 bases, with 20 bases spanning the gap. CDR1 and CDR2 from the germline V gene are GTSNPN and SVGIG (reference sequence). The CDR3 spans 13 residues. CDR3 sequence: CACEAGQGVSLHF. CDR3 coding DNA: TGTGCCTGCGAGGCGGGACAAGGAGTTTCCCTCCACTTT.

This clonotype showed up many times. V is TRBV13 and J is TRBJ1-1, with D possibly being TRBD1 (6 bases). The CDR3 covers 13 residues. In germline, CDR1 is PRHDT, CDR2 FYEKMQ (reference sequence). Trimming pared 4 bases from V and 0 bases from J, leaving 6 bases between. The CDR3 reads CASSWTVNTEAFF. CDR3 in DNA: TGTGCCAGCAGCTGGACAGTGAACACTGAAGCTTTCTTT. Together with reference TRBV13 and TRBJ1-1, the CDR3 gives the full variable domain: AAGVIQSPRHLIKEKRETATLKCYPIPRHDTVYWYQQGPGQDPQFLISFYEKMQSDKGSIPDRFSAQQFSDYHSELNMSSLELGDSALYFCASSWTVNTEAFFGQGTRLTVV.

This clonotype was detected a few times. The genes are TRBV19 and TRBJ1-5; possibly TRBD1 for D (6 bases). There are 15 residues in the CDR3. V shed 6 bases and J shed 6 bases, with 18 bases lying between them. Looked up from germline, CDR1 is LNHDA and CDR2 is SQIVND (reference sequence). DNA for the CDR3: TGTGCCAGTAGCTTGACAGGAGTTGAGGGTCAGCCCCAGCATTTT. As protein: CASSLTGVEGQPQHF.

The table lists this clonotype with many counts. This chain uses TRBV18 with TRBJ1-5; D uncertain. This CDR3 is built from 15 residues. The V and J ends lost 3 bases and 5 bases respectively, with 14 bases between them. Germline V gene lookup returns CDR1 KGHSH and CDR2 LQKENI. CDR3 sequence (DNA): TGTGCCAGCTCACCTCAAGAAGGTGCCTATCAGCCCCAGCATTTT. Its protein is CASSPQEGAYQPQHF.

This clonotype has just a few counts. The chain is built from TRBV3-1 and TRBJ2-1, with unresolved D. There are 14 residues in the CDR3. CDR1 is LGHDT and CDR2 is YNNKEL in the germline V gene (reference sequence). V lost 7 bases and J lost 7, with 17 bases in between. The CDR3 here is CASTLEPDVNEQFF. CDR3 nucleotide sequence: TGTGCCAGCACCCTCGAACCCGATGTAAATGAGCAGTTCTTC.

In its sample, this clonotype was seen many times. The V gene is TRBV5-6, the J gene TRBJ2-1, with 15 bases fitting TRBD2. CDR3 length: 18 amino acids. The V gene's germline CDR1 is SGHDT and CDR2 YYEEEE. V lost 4 bases, J lost 2 bases, and 7 bases stayed unmatched. CDR3 nucleotide sequence: TGTGCCAGCAGCGGGGCGGGACTAGCGGGAGGTCCCTACAATGAGCAGTTCTTC. Translation: CASSGAGLAGGPYNEQFF.

At least ten counts were recorded for this clonotype. The V and J genes are TRBV3-1 and TRBJ1-2; D is perhaps TRBD1 (5 bases). With 4 bases removed from V and 5 bases from J, the gap between germline ends came to 14 bases. The CDR3 has 14 residues. The germline CDR1 and CDR2 sequences are LGHDT and YNNKEL (reference sequence). The CDR3 sequence is CASSPGLKGYGYTF. The CDR3 coding sequence is TGTGCCAGCAGCCCCGGCCTGAAGGGGTATGGCTACACCTTC. The complete variable domain, with remaining parts taken from reference TRBV3-1 and TRBJ1-2, reads DTAVSQTPKYLVTQMGNDKSIKCEQNLGHDTMYWYKQDSKKFLKIMFSYNNKELIINETVPNRFSPKSPDKAHLNLHINSLELGDSAVYFCASSPGLKGYGYTFGSGTRLTVV.

This clonotype was recorded many times. This chain uses TRBV3-1 with TRBJ2-7, with 9 bases fitting TRBD1. This CDR3 has 16 residues. V was pared by 0 bases and J by 2 bases, with 5 bases of the junction left unmatched. Germline V gene data show CDR1 as LGHDT and CDR2 as YNNKEL (reference sequence). CDR3 DNA: TGTGCCAGCAGCCAAGATGGGGGGACAGGGACCTACGAGCAGTACTTC. It translates to CASSQDGGTGTYEQYF.

The rearrangement uses TRBV28 and TRBJ2-3, with D hard to call. Trimming removed 5 bases from V and 0 bases from J, with 6 bases in between. The CDR3 has 13 residues. Germline CDR1 and CDR2: MDHEN and SYDVKM. The CDR3 sequence: CASSLHSTDTQYF. Written as DNA, the CDR3 is TGTGCCAGCAGTCTTCACAGCACAGATACGCAGTATTTT. Drawing the rest from reference TRBV28 and TRBJ2-3, the complete variable domain is DVKVTQSSRYLVKRTGEKVFLECVQDMDHENMFWYRQDPGLGLRLIYFSYDVKMKEKGDIPEGYSVSREKKERFSLILESASTNQTSMYLCASSLHSTDTQYFGPGTRLTVL.

This clonotype was seen more than once but under ten times. This chain links TRBV18 with TRBJ1-3; TRBD1 might be the D (5 bases). This CDR3 region has 17 residues. Trimming removed 3 bases at V and 0 bases at J, with 15 bases between. The germline gives CDR1 KGHSH, CDR2 LQKENI. CDR3 sequence: CASSPVRGEISGNTIYF. DNA for the CDR3: TGTGCCAGCTCACCCGTGCGGGGCGAGATCTCTGGAAACACCATATATTTT.

At least ten counts were recorded for this clonotype. This chain's CDR3 is CASSGLTGLVGELFF. The CDR3 DNA sequence: TGTGCCAGCAGCGGACTGACAGGGTTGGTCGGGGAGCTGTTTTTT. The genes are TRBV9 and TRBJ2-2, with 7 positions matching TRBD1. In germline, CDR1 is SGDLS, CDR2 YYNGEE. This CDR3 has 15 residues. V was clipped by 3 bases and J by 7 bases; unmatched bases: 9.

This clonotype was seen ten or more times. This chain uses TRBV2 with TRBJ2-3; 8 nucleotides line up with TRBD2. The CDR3 has 14 amino acids. The trim removed 4 bases at V and 4 bases at J, leaving 4 bases unmatched. Per the germline V gene, CDR1 is SNHLY and CDR2 is FYNNEI. CDR3 sequence: CASSGGLASDTQYF. Written as DNA, the CDR3 is TGTGCCAGCAGTGGAGGACTAGCTTCAGATACGCAGTATTTT.

The chain employs TRBV10-3 and TRBJ2-7; perhaps TRBD1 as D (6 bases). CDR3 length equals 15 residues. CDR1 ENHRY and CDR2 SYGVKD come from the germline V gene. Deletions cut 6 bases from V and 5 bases from J, with 20 bases between. The CDR3 here is CAIRDTGTPTNEQYF. In nucleotides, the CDR3 is TGTGCCATCAGAGACACCGGGACACCGACCAACGAGCAGTACTTC.